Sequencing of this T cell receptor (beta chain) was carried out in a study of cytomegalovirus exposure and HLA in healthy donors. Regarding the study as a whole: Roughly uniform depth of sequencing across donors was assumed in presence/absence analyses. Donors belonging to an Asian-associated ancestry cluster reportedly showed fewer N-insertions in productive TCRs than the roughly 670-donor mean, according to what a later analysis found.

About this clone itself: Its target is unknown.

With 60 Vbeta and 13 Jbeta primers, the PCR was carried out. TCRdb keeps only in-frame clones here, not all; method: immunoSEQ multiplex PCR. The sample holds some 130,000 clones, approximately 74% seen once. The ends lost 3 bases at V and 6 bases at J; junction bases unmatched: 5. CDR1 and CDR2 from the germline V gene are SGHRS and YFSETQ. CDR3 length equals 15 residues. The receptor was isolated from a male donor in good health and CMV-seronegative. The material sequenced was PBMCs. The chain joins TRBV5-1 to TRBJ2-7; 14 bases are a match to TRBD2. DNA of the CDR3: TGCGCCAGCAGCTCCCAGACTAGCGGGGGGGGCGAGCAGTACTTC. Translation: CASSSQTSGGGEQYF.